Given below is one TCR beta chain in context. Its antigen is undetermined. The data are from a study of radiation and T cells in renal cell carcinoma. General study results and limits: In blood, top tumor clones expanded by 2 weeks, shrinking by 4. No pretreatment tumor biopsies were available for baseline clonotypes.

V was clipped by 5 bases and J by 4 bases, with 15 bases between them. The CDR3 sequence is 15 residues long. From germline, CDR1 is GTSNPN and CDR2 SVGIG (reference sequence). Stated time point: blood 4 weeks post-SBRT, at nephrectomy. Regarding treatment: 15 Gy SBRT to primary tumor, nephrectomy 4 weeks later. Serial blood draws occurred at baseline and 2 and 4 weeks post-SBRT. This renal cell carcinoma was of the clear cell type. Sequencing used immunoSEQ multiplex PCR; TCRdb keeps in-frame clones, though not all of them. This table has over 90,000 clones, 80% to 90% appearing once. The V and J genes are TRBV30 and TRBJ1-6; D ambiguous. The sequencing used blood, collected from a patient whose treatment included radiotherapy and nephrectomy. The clonotype was recovered from a man in his 60s with renal cell carcinoma. Here the CDR3 DNA reads TGTGCCTGGGCTTTTACAAGAGAGTATAATTCACCCCTCCACTTT. It specifies CAWAFTREYNSPLHF.